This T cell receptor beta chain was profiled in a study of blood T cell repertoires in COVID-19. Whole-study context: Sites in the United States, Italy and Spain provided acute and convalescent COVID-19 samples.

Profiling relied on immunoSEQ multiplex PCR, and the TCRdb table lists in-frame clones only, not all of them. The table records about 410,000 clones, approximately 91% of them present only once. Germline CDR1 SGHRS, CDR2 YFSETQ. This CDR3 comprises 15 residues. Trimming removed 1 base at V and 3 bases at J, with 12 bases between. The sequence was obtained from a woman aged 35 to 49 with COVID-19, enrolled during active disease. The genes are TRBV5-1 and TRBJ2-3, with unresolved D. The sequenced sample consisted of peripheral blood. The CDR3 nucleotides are TGCGCCAGCAGCTTGATTGGGCGCGCAACAGATACGCAGTATTTT. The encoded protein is CASSLIGRATDTQYF.